Listed below are T cell receptor beta chains from one sample, sequenced in a study of blood T cell repertoires in COVID-19. TCRdb's table, derived via immunoSEQ multiplex PCR, lists solely in-frame clones and lacks some. The table shows 80,000 or so clones, with 80% occurring only once. Sequenced input: peripheral blood. The receptors were gathered from a woman in her seventies with acute or convalescent COVID-19. Both conserved end residues are part of each CDR3. D genes are given only for firm matches. Clone sizes are given selectively: once, few, many, or a class where the clone is expanded.

J,size,length,V,D,DNA,CDR3
TRBJ2-2,.,13,TRBV5-5,.,TGTGCCAGTAACAGGGTGGCCACCGGGGAGCTGTTTTTT,CASNRVATGELFF
TRBJ1-1,.,11,TRBV10-3,.,TGTGCCATCAGCCCCGGTGGTGAAGCTTTCTTT,CAISPGGEAFF
TRBJ2-5,.,15,TRBV15,.,TGTGCCACCAGCAGAGATGCGGGCATCCAAGAGACCCAGTACTTC,CATSRDAGIQETQYF
TRBJ2-7,.,14,TRBV6-1,TRBD1,TGTGCCAGCAGTGAAGGCCAGGGGGCAAGGGAGCAGTACTTC,CASSEGQGAREQYF
TRBJ1-2,.,14,TRBV5-4,.,TGTGCCAGCAGCTTACGGACAGTTAACTATGGCTACACCTTC,CASSLRTVNYGYTF
TRBJ1-2,.,16,TRBV9,.,TGTGCCAGCAGCGGAGGGGGTACAGGGTATGATCTTCTCTCCACCTTC,CASSGGGTGYDLLSTF
TRBJ1-3,.,16,TRBV11-3,.,TGTGCCAGCAGCTTAAGGGGTGGCCCGACTGGAAACACCATATATTTT,CASSLRGGPTGNTIYF
TRBJ1-1,few,15,TRBV5-6,TRBD1,TGTGCCAGCAGCTCCTTTTACAGGGGGAACACTGAAGCTTTCTTT,CASSSFYRGNTEAFF
TRBJ1-2,.,15,TRBV6-1,TRBD1,TGTGCCAGCAGTGAAATGACGACAGGGATAGGTGGCTACACCTTC,CASSEMTTGIGGYTF
TRBJ1-5,.,13,TRBV5-6,.,TGTGCCAGCAGCACCACAGGGAATCAGCCCCAGCATTTT,CASSTTGNQPQHF
TRBJ2-2,.,12,TRBV5-1,.,TGCGCCAGCAGACAACCCAGCGGGGAGCTGTTTTTT,CASRQPSGELFF
TRBJ1-4,.,15,TRBV7-2,.,TGTGCCAGCAGCCTAGGGATATTCGGGGGTGAAAAACTGTTTTTT,CASSLGIFGGEKLFF
TRBJ2-1,few,17,TRBV9,TRBD2,TGTGCCAGCAGCGGTTTTAGCGGGGGGGCTTCATACAATGAGCAGTTCTTC,CASSGFSGGASYNEQFF
TRBJ1-1,.,13,TRBV7-9,.,TGTGCCAGCAGCTTAGTCGGGGAAACTGAAGCTTTCTTT,CASSLVGETEAFF
TRBJ2-5,.,16,TRBV7-2,TRBD2,TGTGCCAGCAGCTTACCGCTAGCGGGACCTCAAGAGACCCAGTACTTC,CASSLPLAGPQETQYF
TRBJ2-1,.,15,TRBV18,TRBD1,TGTGCCAGCTCACCACCGGGACAGGGGGCCTATGAGCAGTTCTTC,CASSPPGQGAYEQFF
TRBJ1-2,few,15,TRBV7-9,.,TGTGCCAGCAGCGAACACAGGGAAGCTAACTATGGCTACACCTTC,CASSEHREANYGYTF
TRBJ2-2,.,15,TRBV5-8,.,TGTGCCAGCAGCCCCGGGACACCAAACACCGGGGAGCTGTTTTTT,CASSPGTPNTGELFF
TRBJ1-1,once,15,TRBV18,.,TGTGCCAGCTCACTTTTCGACGGGAAGGACACTGAAGCTTTCTTT,CASSLFDGKDTEAFF
TRBJ1-2,.,17,TRBV7-8,TRBD1,TGTGCCAGCAGCGCATATAACCGGGACAGGGATAACTATGGCTACACCTTC,CASSAYNRDRDNYGYTF
TRBJ2-7,few,19,TRBV2,TRBD1,TGTGCCAGCAGTGAAGTAGTAGGGACAGGGAGGACTCCATATTACGAGCAGTACTTC,CASSEVVGTGRTPYYEQYF
TRBJ1-2,few,15,TRBV15,.,TGTGCCACCAGCAGAGGAAGGGGTTTAGACTATGGCTACACCTTC,CATSRGRGLDYGYTF
TRBJ2-7,medium-sized,15,TRBV4-2,TRBD2,TGTGCCAGCAGCCAAGACCTAGCGGGGGGTTACGAGCAGTACTTC,CASSQDLAGGYEQYF
TRBJ1-4,.,14,TRBV6-5,.,TGTGCCAGCAGTTACTCTCCGGGAGGGGAAAAACTGTTTTTT,CASSYSPGGEKLFF
TRBJ1-3,.,14,TRBV6-5,.,TGTGCCAGCTCAGGGCGGGGATTGGGAAACACCATATATTTT,CASSGRGLGNTIYF
TRBJ2-7,.,15,TRBV5-1,TRBD1,TGCGCCAGCAGCTCCCGGGACAGGGGGCTCTACGAGCAGTACTTC,CASSSRDRGLYEQYF
TRBJ1-1,.,13,TRBV6-5,.,TGTGCCAGCCGGGCAGGGTTCGACACTGAAGCTTTCTTT,CASRAGFDTEAFF
TRBJ2-7,.,15,TRBV11-3,.,TGTGCCAGCAGCTTAGGACTGGGGCCTCACGGGGAGCAGTACTTC,CASSLGLGPHGEQYF
TRBJ1-2,.,14,TRBV24-1,TRBD1,TGTGCCACCAGTGACGCGACAGGGGTAGGGGGCTACACCTTC,CATSDATGVGGYTF
TRBJ2-7,.,15,TRBV6-6,TRBD1,TGTGCCAGCAGCCCTTGGAGAGGGGGCCCCTACGAGCAGTACTTC,CASSPWRGGPYEQYF
TRBJ1-1,.,16,TRBV7-2,TRBD1,TGTGCCAGCAGCCAGGGACAGTTTCACGAGAACACTGAAGCTTTCTTT,CASSQGQFHENTEAFF
TRBJ2-7,few,16,TRBV5-5,TRBD1,TGTGCCAGCAGCCCTTACCCTCCTGGACAGGGTGGCGAGCAGTACTTC,CASSPYPPGQGGEQYF
TRBJ1-1,few,15,TRBV7-2,.,TGTGCCAGCAGCTTACTACAGGTCATGAACACTGAAGCTTTCTTT,CASSLLQVMNTEAFF
TRBJ2-1,.,14,TRBV12-2,.,TGTGCAATGGCAAGTGCCCCCTCCTACAATGAGCAGTTCTTC,CAMASAPSYNEQFF
TRBJ1-2,.,13,TRBV5-6,TRBD1,TGTGCCAGCAGAAGGACAGGGGACTATGGCTACACCTTC,CASRRTGDYGYTF
TRBJ2-1,.,15,TRBV3-1/TRBV3-2,TRBD2,TGTGCCAGCAGCCAAATTAGCGGGGGGATCAATGAGCAGTTCTTC,CASSQISGGINEQFF
TRBJ1-5,.,15,TRBV15,TRBD1,TGTGCCACCAGCAGAGATGCGACAGGGAGTCAGCCCCAGCATTTT,CATSRDATGSQPQHF
TRBJ2-5,once,15,TRBV19,TRBD2,TGTGCCAGTAGTAACCAGCGGGGGGCCCGGGAGACCCAGTACTTC,CASSNQRGARETQYF
TRBJ2-7,.,15,TRBV5-5,.,TGTGCCAGCAGCTTGGTTGTTAGGACAAGCTACGAGCAGTACTTC,CASSLVVRTSYEQYF
TRBJ1-4,.,16,TRBV6-5,.,TGTGCCAGCAGTTTACTCAAGGGGGTGTGGGGTGAAAAACTGTTTTTT,CASSLLKGVWGEKLFF
TRBJ2-7,.,14,TRBV5-1,TRBD2,TGCGCCAGCAGCACCCCGGGACTAGCTCCCGAGCAGTACTTC,CASSTPGLAPEQYF
TRBJ1-3,many,17,TRBV24-1,.,TGTGCCACCAGCCCGGGCCGCGCAGGGCTTTTTGGAAACACCATATATTTT,CATSPGRAGLFGNTIYF
TRBJ1-4,.,15,TRBV19,.,TGTGCCAGTACCGAGAGTGCCGGGAGGAATGAAAAACTGTTTTTT,CASTESAGRNEKLFF
TRBJ2-2,.,14,TRBV14,.,TGTGCCAGCAGCCAGGGCCTAAACACCGGGGAGCTGTTTTTT,CASSQGLNTGELFF
TRBJ1-1,once,15,TRBV18,.,TGTGCCAGCTCACCAAGGACAGCCTCGAACACTGAAGCTTTCTTT,CASSPRTASNTEAFF
TRBJ2-3,.,15,TRBV4-2,TRBD2,TGTGCCAGCAGCCAAGAGGGGGGGGGCACAGATACGCAGTATTTT,CASSQEGGGTDTQYF
TRBJ2-5,once,15,TRBV7-8,.,TGTGCCAGCAGCTTAGGGCTGGGCTCACAAGAGACCCAGTACTTC,CASSLGLGSQETQYF
TRBJ2-7,few,14,TRBV9,TRBD2,TGTGCCAGCAGCCCTGATCTAGCGGCGTACGAGCAGTACTTC,CASSPDLAAYEQYF
TRBJ1-2,.,13,TRBV29-1,TRBD1,TGCAGCGTTGAAGATCGGGACAGGGGTGGCTACACCTTC,CSVEDRDRGGYTF
TRBJ2-1,.,13,TRBV3-1/TRBV3-2,.,TGTGCCAGCAGCCAACGACAGGTCGAGGGGCAGTTCTTC,CASSQRQVEGQFF
TRBJ2-5,few,13,TRBV7-9,TRBD1,TGTGCCAGCAGCTTCAGGGGGCAAGAGACCCAGTACTTC,CASSFRGQETQYF
TRBJ2-7,.,15,TRBV4-1,.,TGCGCCAGCAGCTTCCTTCCAGGGGACTCCTACGAGCAGTACTTC,CASSFLPGDSYEQYF
TRBJ1-1,.,14,TRBV11-3,TRBD1,TGTGCCAGCAGTCGGGACAGGATGAACACTGAAGCTTTCTTT,CASSRDRMNTEAFF